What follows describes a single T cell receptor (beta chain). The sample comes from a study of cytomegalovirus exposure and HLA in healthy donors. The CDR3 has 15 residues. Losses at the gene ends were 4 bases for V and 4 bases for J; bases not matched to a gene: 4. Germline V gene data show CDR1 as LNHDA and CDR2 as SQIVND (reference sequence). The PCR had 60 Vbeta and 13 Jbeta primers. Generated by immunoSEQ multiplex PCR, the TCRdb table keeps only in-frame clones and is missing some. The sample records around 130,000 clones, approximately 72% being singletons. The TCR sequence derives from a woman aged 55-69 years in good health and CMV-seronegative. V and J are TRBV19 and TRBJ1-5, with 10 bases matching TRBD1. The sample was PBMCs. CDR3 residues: CASSSDRGRNQPQHF. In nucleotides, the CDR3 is TGTGCCAGTAGTAGCGACAGGGGGCGTAATCAGCCCCAGCATTTT. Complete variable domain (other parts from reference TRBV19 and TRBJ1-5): DGGITQSPKYLFRKEGQNVTLSCEQNLNHDAMYWYRQDPGQGLRLIYYSQIVNDFQKGDIAEGYSVSREKKESFPLTVTSAQKNPTAFYLCASSSDRGRNQPQHFGDGTRLSIL.